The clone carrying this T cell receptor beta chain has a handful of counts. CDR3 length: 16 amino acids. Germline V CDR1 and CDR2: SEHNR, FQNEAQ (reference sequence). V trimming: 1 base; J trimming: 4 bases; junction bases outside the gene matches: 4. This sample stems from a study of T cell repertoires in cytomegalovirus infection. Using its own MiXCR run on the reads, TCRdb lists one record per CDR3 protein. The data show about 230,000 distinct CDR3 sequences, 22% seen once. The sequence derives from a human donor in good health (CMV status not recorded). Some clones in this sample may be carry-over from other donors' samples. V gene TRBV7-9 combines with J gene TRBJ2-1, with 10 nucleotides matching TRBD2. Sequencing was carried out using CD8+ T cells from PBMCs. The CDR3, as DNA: TGTGCCAGCAGCTTAGAAGCGGGGGGGCTGTACAATGAGCAGTTCTTC. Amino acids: CASSLEAGGLYNEQFF.